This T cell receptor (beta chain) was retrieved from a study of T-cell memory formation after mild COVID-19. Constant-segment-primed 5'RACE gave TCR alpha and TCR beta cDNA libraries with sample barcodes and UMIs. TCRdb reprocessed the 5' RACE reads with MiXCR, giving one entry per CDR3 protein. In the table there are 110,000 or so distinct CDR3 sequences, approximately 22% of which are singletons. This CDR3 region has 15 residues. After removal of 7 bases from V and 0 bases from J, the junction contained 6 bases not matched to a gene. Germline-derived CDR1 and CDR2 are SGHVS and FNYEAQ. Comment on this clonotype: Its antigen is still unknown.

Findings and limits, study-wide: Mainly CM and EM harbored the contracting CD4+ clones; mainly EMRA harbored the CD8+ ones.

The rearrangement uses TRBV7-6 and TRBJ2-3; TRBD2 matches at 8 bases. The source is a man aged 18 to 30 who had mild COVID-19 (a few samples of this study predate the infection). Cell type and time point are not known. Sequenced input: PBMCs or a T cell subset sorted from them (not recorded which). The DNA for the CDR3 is TGTGCCAGCAAAAGGAGCGGGGGAAGCACAGATACGCAGTATTTT. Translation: CASKRSGGSTDTQYF.